This is a list of T cell receptor beta chains from one sample in a study of T cell responses to AZD1222 COVID-19 vaccine. Generated by immunoSEQ multiplex PCR, the TCRdb table keeps only in-frame clones and is missing some. The sample consists of fewer than 120,000 clones, about four fifths of them appearing once. Sequenced material: peripheral blood, taken on day 0 of AZD1222 vaccination. The origin of the receptors is an adult in good health. Each CDR3 is given with its conserved first and last residue. The D gene is left open where the match is weak. Some rows have no size entry. The others give once, few or many, or a class for an expanded clone.

clone size	D gene	V gene	J gene	CDR3 DNA	CDR3 protein
NA	NA	TRBV5-1	TRBJ1-2	TGCGCCAGCAGCTTGGAGGTCCAGGGGACCGGCTACACCTTC	CASSLEVQGTGYTF
NA	NA	TRBV28	TRBJ1-5	TGTGCCAGCAGCCTCGGGGCGGCGACAGAAGGTTCCAATCAGCCCCAGCATTTT	CASSLGAATEGSNQPQHF
NA	TRBD2	TRBV19	TRBJ2-5	TGTGCCAGTAGTCTCGGGACTAGCGTTAAGACCCAGTACTTC	CASSLGTSVKTQYF
NA	NA	TRBV19	TRBJ2-2	TGTGCCACTCGACGTCGGGGGCGCGATACCGGGGAGCTGTTTTTT	CATRRRGRDTGELFF
NA	NA	TRBV28	TRBJ1-5	TGTGCCAGCACCTTATCAGGGGCGGTTCAGCCCCAGCATTTT	CASTLSGAVQPQHF
once	NA	TRBV6-5	TRBJ2-7	TGTGCCAGCAGTTACTTACAGCCCCTTTTGGGGGAGCAGTACTTC	CASSYLQPLLGEQYF
NA	TRBD1	TRBV7-7	TRBJ1-2	TGTGCTAGCAGCCCCAGGACAGGGGCCTTGTGGGGCTACACCTTC	CASSPRTGALWGYTF
NA	NA	TRBV28	TRBJ1-4	TGTGCCAGCACCAAGCCGACAGCTCCGAGGGCTAATGAAAAACTGTTTTTT	CASTKPTAPRANEKLFF
NA	NA	TRBV28	TRBJ1-2	TGTGCCAGCAGTTTAGTTGGGTATGGCTACACCTTC	CASSLVGYGYTF
NA	NA	TRBV5-1	TRBJ1-4	TGCGCCAGCAGCTTGGCCGCCCAGAGGGGGACTAATGAAAAACTGTTTTTT	CASSLAAQRGTNEKLFF
NA	TRBD1	TRBV7-2	TRBJ1-5	TGTGCCAGCAGTCCGCGCAGGGGGTATCAGCCCCAGCATTTT	CASSPRRGYQPQHF
NA	NA	TRBV7-9	TRBJ1-3	TGTGCCATCGCGGGGTACGGAAACACCATATATTTT	CAIAGYGNTIYF
NA	NA	TRBV7-6	TRBJ2-3	TGTGCCAGCAGCTTGAGGACAGCTCGCACAGATACGCAGTATTTT	CASSLRTARTDTQYF
NA	TRBD1	TRBV7-2	TRBJ1-5	TGTGCCAGCAGCCCCCGGGGGGGACAGATTCAGCCCCAGCATTTT	CASSPRGGQIQPQHF
NA	TRBD1	TRBV9	TRBJ1-5	TGTGCCAGCAGCGCGACAGGGGGCGTCAATCAGCCCCAGCATTTT	CASSATGGVNQPQHF
NA	NA	TRBV7-8	TRBJ1-1	TGTGCCAGCAGCCGGAGGACGGACACTGAAGCTTTCTTT	CASSRRTDTEAFF
few	TRBD1	TRBV5-4	TRBJ2-5	TGTGCCAGCAGCCCAACTCAGGGGGCTGGGGAGACCCAGTACTTC	CASSPTQGAGETQYF
NA	NA	TRBV3-1/TRBV3-2	TRBJ1-6	TGTGCCAGCAGCCCCTTACTCATCCACTTT	CASSPLLIHF
NA	NA	TRBV5-4	TRBJ2-3	TGTGCCAGCAGCTTTCTGATTAGTACGACAGATACGCAGTATTTT	CASSFLISTTDTQYF
NA	NA	TRBV5-1	TRBJ2-7	TGCGCCAGCAGCATCGACGAACGGTCCTCCTACGAGCAGTACTTC	CASSIDERSSYEQYF
once	TRBD2	TRBV2	TRBJ2-3	TGTGCCAGCAGGACTAGCGGAGGAACAGATACGCAGTATTTT	CASRTSGGTDTQYF
NA	TRBD1	TRBV7-9	TRBJ1-5	TGTGCCAGCAGCCAAGGACAGGGAAGCAATCAGCCCCAGCATTTT	CASSQGQGSNQPQHF
NA	NA	TRBV19	TRBJ1-4	TGTGCCACCCAGACACGAGTTAATGAAAAACTGTTTTTT	CATQTRVNEKLFF
NA	NA	TRBV9	TRBJ1-2	TGTGCCAGCACAGGGGTGAACTATGGCTACACCTTC	CASTGVNYGYTF
NA	NA	TRBV27	TRBJ2-2	TGTGCCAGCAGTGCTACAGTTACAGGGCCCGGGGAGCTGTTTTTT	CASSATVTGPGELFF
NA	TRBD1	TRBV28	TRBJ2-5	TGTGCCAGCAGCCCCGGACAGGGGAAGGGGGAGACCCAGTACTTC	CASSPGQGKGETQYF
NA	NA	TRBV4-1	TRBJ1-2	TGCGCCAGCAGCCAGGGGGGAGGGCAGGGCCCCTTGAGCTATGGCTACACCTTC	CASSQGGGQGPLSYGYTF
NA	NA	TRBV28	TRBJ2-3	TGTGCCAGCAGTAAGGCTTATACGCAGTATTTT	CASSKAYTQYF
NA	NA	TRBV9	TRBJ2-5	TGTGCCAGCAGCGTAGGGGGGGAGACCCAGTACTTC	CASSVGGETQYF
NA	NA	TRBV6-5	TRBJ2-3	TGTGCCAGCAGTTACGGCACAGATACGCAGTATTTT	CASSYGTDTQYF
NA	NA	TRBV27	TRBJ2-3	TGTGCCAGCAGTTTAGGGGGGATAGGGGCAGATACGCAGTATTTT	CASSLGGIGADTQYF
NA	NA	TRBV4-3	TRBJ2-5	TGCGCCAGCAGCCAAACCCCGGCCCCCCCTACCCAAGAGACCCAGTACTTC	CASSQTPAPPTQETQYF
NA	TRBD1	TRBV28	TRBJ1-1	TGTGCCAGCAGTACTCGGACAGGGGGCACTGAAGCTTTCTTT	CASSTRTGGTEAFF
NA	TRBD1	TRBV28	TRBJ1-2	TGTGCCAGCAGTTTAGTGGCCGGACAGGAATATGGCTACACCTTC	CASSLVAGQEYGYTF
NA	TRBD1	TRBV28	TRBJ1-1	TGTGCCAGCAGTTCTCCCCCGGGACAGGGTTCTGAAGCTTTCTTT	CASSSPPGQGSEAFF
NA	NA	TRBV19	TRBJ1-3	TGTGCCAGTAGTAAGCAGACCATCTCTGGAAACACCATATATTTT	CASSKQTISGNTIYF
NA	NA	TRBV15	TRBJ1-2	TGTGCCACCAGCAGAGATCGGCGGGCAGGCGGTTACTATGGCTACACCTTC	CATSRDRRAGGYYGYTF
NA	NA	TRBV6-5	TRBJ1-4	TGTGCCAGCAGTTACTCCCCCCTGGTGGAAAAACTGTTTTTT	CASSYSPLVEKLFF
NA	NA	TRBV7-9	TRBJ1-2	TGTGCCAGCAGCTTAGTAGGGGCGAACTATGGCTACACCTTC	CASSLVGANYGYTF
NA	TRBD1	TRBV19	TRBJ1-5	TGTGCCAGTAGTATTGGGGACAGGGGGCTAGGGAGCAATCAGCCCCAGCATTTT	CASSIGDRGLGSNQPQHF